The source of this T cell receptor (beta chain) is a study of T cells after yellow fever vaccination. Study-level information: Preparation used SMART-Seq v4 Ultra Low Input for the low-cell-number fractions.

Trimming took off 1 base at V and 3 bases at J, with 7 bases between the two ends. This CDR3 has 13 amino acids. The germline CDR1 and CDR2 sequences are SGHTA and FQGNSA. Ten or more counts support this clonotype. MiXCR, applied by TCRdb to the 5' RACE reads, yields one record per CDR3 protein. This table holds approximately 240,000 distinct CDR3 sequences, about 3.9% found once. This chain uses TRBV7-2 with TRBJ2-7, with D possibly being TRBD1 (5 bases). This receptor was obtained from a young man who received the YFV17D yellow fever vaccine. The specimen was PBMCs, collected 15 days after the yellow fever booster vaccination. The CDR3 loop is CASSLGQNYEQYV. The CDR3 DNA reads TGTGCCAGCAGCTTAGGACAGAACTACGAGCAGTACGTC.